The 30 T cell receptor beta chains below all came from one sample that was sequenced in a study of shared clonotypes between healthy human individuals. Repertoires were generated with immunoSEQ multiplex PCR, while TCRdb's copy carries only in-frame clones and drops some. This table holds some 1 million clones, 75% found once. The sequencing sample was made of memory CD4+ T cells sorted from blood. Described subset: CD45RA-negative fraction. The receptors were gathered from a young man in good health.

The chain links TRBV10-3 to TRBJ1-2; 8 positions match TRBD1. There are 14 residues in the CDR3. Germline CDR1 reads ENHRY; CDR2 reads SYGVKD. V was clipped by 6 bases and J by 8 bases; unmatched bases: 11. CDR3 protein: CAISLTGGEDGYTF. The CDR3 region has the DNA TGTGCCATCAGCCTAACAGGGGGTGAGGACGGCTACACCTTC.

The CDR3 DNA follows: TGTGCCAGCAGCTTGGCTGACCTGATGGGCTATGGCTACACCTTC. It is translated as CASSLADLMGYGYTF. V gene TRBV5-4 combines with J gene TRBJ1-2; D remains unclear. Germline CDR1 SGHNT, CDR2 YYREEE (reference sequence). Trimming left V 0 bases short and J 4 bases short, with 13 bases between. The CDR3 is 15 amino acids.

The chain joins TRBV9 to TRBJ2-3; 9 positions match TRBD1. The CDR3 is 15 amino acids. V gave up 0 bases and J gave up 4 bases; unmatched junction bases: 3. The germline V gene encodes CDR1 SGDLS and CDR2 YYNGEE. This chain's CDR3 is CASSVGQGVADTQYF. The CDR3 DNA reads as TGTGCCAGCAGCGTAGGACAGGGGGTCGCAGATACGCAGTATTTT. The full variable domain, rest sourced from reference TRBV9 and TRBJ2-3, is DSGVTQTPKHLITATGQRVTLRCSPRSGDLSVYWYQQSLDQGLQFLIQYYNGEERAKGNILERFSAQQFPDLHSELNLSSLELGDSALYFCASSVGQGVADTQYFGPGTRLTVL.

The chain joins TRBV6-5 to TRBJ2-5; TRBD2 matches 7 bases. The CDR3 is 15 amino acids. Germline V gene data show CDR1 as MNHEY and CDR2 as SVGAGI. The junction had 8 bases not matched to a gene; V was cut back by 2 bases and J by 5 bases. This CDR3 reads CASSYRGGPGETQYF. The CDR3 region has the DNA TGTGCCAGCAGTTACCGCGGGGGTCCGGGGGAGACCCAGTACTTC.

The chain has TRBV5-4 and TRBJ2-7, with TRBD1 matching over 7 bases. Germline V gene sequence: CDR1 SGHNT, CDR2 YYREEE (reference sequence). J gave up 4 bases and V 3 bases, and 13 bases lay outside the gene matches. CDR3 length: 16 amino acids. CDR3: CASSSHPGTELYEQYF. Here the CDR3 DNA reads TGTGCCAGCAGCTCTCATCCCGGGACAGAACTTTACGAGCAGTACTTC.

Points on this clone: No DNA is shown, since the ends of the CDR3 on it are uncertain; the CDR3 is the one TCRdb lists. This rearrangement joins TRBV30 to TRBJ2-7; whether TRBD2, the table's D call, matches the DNA was not checked. Counting both end residues, the CDR3 totals 12 amino acids. Per germline, CDR1 GTSNPN and CDR2 SVGIG (reference sequence). The CDR3 reads CAWSVGAGAAYF.

Points on this clone: This sample also contains other DNA sequences that code for the same CDR3. This chain joins TRBV7-3 and TRBJ2-7; D possibly corresponds to TRBD2 (6 bases). This CDR3 contains 13 residues. V lost 3 bases to trimming and J lost 3 bases, with 9 bases between them. The germline V gene encodes CDR1 SGHTA and CDR2 FQGTGA. The CDR3 DNA is TGTGCCAGCAGCTTGCGGGGTGGCTACGAGCAGTACTTC. It is translated as CASSLRGGYEQYF.

The V gene is TRBV5-6, the J gene TRBJ1-1; 7 positions match TRBD1. The V and J ends lost 0 bases and 5 bases, in that order; junction bases with no gene match: 4. This CDR3 has 14 residues. Germline CDR1 reads SGHDT; CDR2 reads YYEEEE. The CDR3 coding sequence is TGTGCCAGCAGCTTGGAGGCAGGGGGGACTGAAGCTTTCTTT. It translates to CASSLEAGGTEAFF.

The J gene is TRBJ1-4, the V gene TRBV6-5; TRBD1 might be the D (5 bases). V was cut by 7 bases and J by 10 bases, with 19 bases left in between. The CDR3 loop spans 14 amino acids. The V gene's germline CDR1 is MNHEY and CDR2 SVGAGI. The CDR3 coding sequence is TGTGCCAGCACAACTATGATCCCCGGGGGAAAACTGTTTTTT. Its translation is CASTTMIPGGKLFF.

The chain recombines TRBV5-6 with TRBJ1-3; D is unclear. V shed 0 bases and J shed 4 bases, with 8 bases lying between them. Germline V CDR1 and CDR2: SGHDT, YYEEEE. The CDR3 has 14 amino acids. The CDR3 coding sequence is TGTGCCAGCAGCTTGGTGGCGGCAGGAAACACCATATATTTT. It is translated as CASSLVAAGNTIYF.

This clone has only one observation. The chain employs TRBV4-3 and TRBJ1-5; tentatively, D is TRBD1 (5 bases). This CDR3 region has 14 residues. Trimming left V 0 bases short and J 4 bases short, with 7 bases between. CDR1 is LGHNA and CDR2 is YSLEER in the germline V gene. The CDR3 sequence is CASSQDWGNQPQHF. The CDR3 DNA reads TGCGCCAGCAGCCAAGACTGGGGGAATCAGCCCCAGCATTTT.

J is TRBJ2-5 and V is TRBV15; no reliable D call. The germline V gene encodes CDR1 LNHNV and CDR2 YYDKDF (reference sequence). This CDR3 has 15 residues. Trimming took off 0 bases at V and 1 base at J, with 9 bases between the two ends. The CDR3 bases are TGTGCCACCAGCAGAGATCCCACAGTCCAAGAGACCCAGTACTTC. Translated: CATSRDPTVQETQYF.

For the CDR3, the DNA is TGTGCCAGCAGCCGGCAAGTTATGGAAAAACTGTTTTTT. Translated: CASSRQVMEKLFF. This chain links TRBV11-2 with TRBJ1-4, with no clear D. The CDR3 consists of 13 residues. Germline values: CDR1 SGHAT, CDR2 FQNNGV. V was shortened by 5 bases and J by 8 bases, with 12 bases between the two germline ends.

This clone occurred a few times. Other nucleotide sequences from this sample produce the same CDR3. This chain connects TRBV27 to TRBJ2-1; D tentatively fits TRBD1 or TRBD2 (6 bases each). The germline CDR1 and CDR2 sequences are MNHEY and SMNVEV (reference sequence). The CDR3 covers 16 residues. V lost 2 bases and J lost 0, with 11 bases in between. The CDR3 protein is CASSLRRGSSYNEQFF. CDR3 bases: TGTGCCAGCAGTTTAAGGAGGGGGAGCTCCTACAATGAGCAGTTCTTC.

In this sample, this clone turned up many times. The chain joins TRBV5-1 to TRBJ2-7; D remains ambiguous. The CDR3 runs to 14 residues. V lost 4 bases to trimming and J lost 6 bases, with 17 bases between them. The V gene's germline CDR1 is SGHRS and CDR2 YFSETQ. CDR3 nucleotides: TGCGCCAGCAGCCCTGAAGGGCTGACTGGCGAGCAGTACTTC. This gives the protein CASSPEGLTGEQYF. Drawing the rest from reference TRBV5-1 and TRBJ2-7, the complete variable domain is KAGVTQTPRYLIKTRGQQVTLSCSPISGHRSVSWYQQTPGQGLQFLFEYFSETQRNKGNFPGRFSGRQFSNSRSEMNVSTLELGDSALYLCASSPEGLTGEQYFGPGTRLTVT.

The chain uses TRBV7-9 and TRBJ2-3, with D possibly being TRBD1 (5 bases). Germline CDR1 and CDR2: SEHNR and FQNEAQ (reference sequence). The CDR3 loop spans 14 amino acids. The ends were cut back, 1 base at V and 6 bases at J, with 11 bases in the middle. The CDR3 loop is CASSLDRGSDTQYF. The CDR3 nucleotides read TGTGCCAGCAGCTTAGATAGGGGCTCGGATACGCAGTATTTT.

The chain has TRBV28 and TRBJ1-5, with D perhaps TRBD1 (5 bases). Trimming stripped 5 bases from V and 7 bases from J, with 15 bases between. From germline, CDR1 is MDHEN and CDR2 SYDVKM. The CDR3 loop spans 14 amino acids. This chain's CDR3 is CASSQARADQPQHF. DNA for the CDR3: TGTGCCAGCAGTCAAGCCAGGGCAGACCAGCCCCAGCATTTT.

The chain couples TRBV27 to TRBJ2-1; D uncertain. Germline loops: CDR1 MNHEY, CDR2 SMNVEV (reference sequence). This CDR3 contains 14 residues. Between the trimmed V and J ends, which lost 1 base and 6 bases, there was a span of 10 bases. The CDR3 spells CASSLWNSPNEQFF. For the CDR3, the DNA is TGTGCCAGCAGTTTATGGAACTCCCCCAATGAGCAGTTCTTC.

The chain joins TRBV10-3 to TRBJ2-2, with TRBD2 identical over 8 bases. V was pared by 1 base and J by 3 bases, with 1 base of the junction left unmatched. The V gene's germline CDR1 is ENHRY and CDR2 SYGVKD. There are 15 residues in the CDR3. For the CDR3, the DNA is TGTGCCATCAGTGAGTGGCGGGGGGACACCGGGGAGCTGTTTTTT. Translation: CAISEWRGDTGELFF.

The V gene is TRBV2, the J gene TRBJ1-1, with TRBD1 as a possible D gene (6 bases). The ends were cut back, 4 bases at V and 1 base at J, with 13 bases in the middle. The CDR3 extends over 15 amino acids. The V gene's germline CDR1 is SNHLY and CDR2 FYNNEI. The CDR3 coding sequence is TGTGCCAGCAGTGGTCACAGGGTGGGGAACACTGAAGCTTTCTTT. Amino acids: CASSGHRVGNTEAFF.

This rearrangement joins TRBV28 to TRBJ2-1; 7 bases match TRBD2. The CDR3 totals 13 residues. Per the germline V gene, CDR1 is MDHEN and CDR2 is SYDVKM. The V gene end was trimmed by 9 bases and the J gene end by 0 bases; junction bases not matched to a gene: 2. The CDR3 nucleotides are TGTGCCAGTCCGGGGGGCTCCTACAATGAGCAGTTCTTC. Protein sequence: CASPGGSYNEQFF. Together with reference TRBV28 and TRBJ2-1, the CDR3 gives the full variable domain: DVKVTQSSRYLVKRTGEKVFLECVQDMDHENMFWYRQDPGLGLRLIYFSYDVKMKEKGDIPEGYSVSREKKERFSLILESASTNQTSMYLCASPGGSYNEQFFGPGTRLTVL.

The chain links TRBV6-6 to TRBJ1-2; D perhaps matches TRBD1 (5 bases). V was cut by 8 bases and J by 4 bases, with 14 bases left in between. Germline CDR1 is MNHNY and CDR2 is SVGAGI (reference sequence). The CDR3 runs to 13 residues. The CDR3: CASLYEGPYGYTF. CDR3 DNA sequence: TGTGCCAGCCTGTATGAGGGACCCTATGGCTACACCTTC.

The gene calls are TRBV7-2 and TRBJ2-7; D gene ambiguous. The germline V gene encodes CDR1 SGHTA and CDR2 FQGNSA. The V gene lost 0 bases and the J gene lost 5 bases, with 11 bases spanning the gap. This CDR3 is built from 14 residues. The DNA for the CDR3 is TGTGCCAGCAGCTTAGCGCTAACTAACGACGAGCAGTACTTC. Translating gives CASSLALTNDEQYF.

This chain joins TRBV29-1 and TRBJ1-3; 7 nucleotides align to TRBD1. Trimming cost V 2 bases and J 4 bases; bases outside gene matches: 5. This CDR3 is built from 14 residues. Germline V gene data show CDR1 as SQVTM and CDR2 as ANQGSEA. In DNA form, the CDR3 reads TGCAGCGTTGAAACAGGGGCGAGAGGAAACACCATATATTTT. Its translation: CSVETGARGNTIYF. Drawing the rest from reference TRBV29-1 and TRBJ1-3, the complete variable domain is SAVISQKPSRDICQRGTSLTIQCQVDSQVTMMFWYRQQPGQSLTLIATANQGSEATYESGFVIDKFPISRPNLTFSTLTVSNMSPEDSSIYLCSVETGARGNTIYFGEGSWLTVV.

This chain joins TRBV7-2 and TRBJ2-3; TRBD2 agrees at 8 bases. This CDR3 has 15 amino acids. J gave up 3 bases and V 2 bases, and 4 bases lay outside the gene matches. CDR1 SGHTA and CDR2 FQGNSA come from the germline V gene. The CDR3 bases are TGTGCCAGCAGCTTAACAACTAGCGGTACAGATACGCAGTATTTT. It is translated as CASSLTTSGTDTQYF.

The chain carries TRBV19 and TRBJ1-5; TRBD1 is a possible D gene (6 bases). Germline V lookup: CDR1 LNHDA, CDR2 SQIVND (reference sequence). The CDR3 has 14 residues. The V end was cut by 9 bases, the J end by 6 bases, with 18 bases between. CDR3 sequence (DNA): TGTGCCAGCAATGAACAGGGTATTAGTCAGCCCCAGCATTTT. Protein: CASNEQGISQPQHF.

This clone occurred a few times. The chain recombines TRBV29-1 with TRBJ2-7; 12 positions match TRBD2. CDR1 is SQVTM and CDR2 is ANQGSEA in the germline V gene. Trimming at V came to 7 bases and at J to 5 bases, leaving 6 bases not matched to a gene. The CDR3 has 13 residues. The CDR3 coding sequence is TGCAGCGGGCGACTAGCGGGGGTTCACGAGCAGTACTTC. Residues: CSGRLAGVHEQYF.

This clone was seen only a few times. This rearrangement joins TRBV6-1 to TRBJ1-5; D gene ambiguous. CDR3 length equals 14 residues. Per germline, CDR1 MNHNS and CDR2 SASEGT. With 4 bases removed from V and 0 bases from J, the gap between germline ends came to 7 bases. The CDR3 coding sequence is TGTGCCAGCAGTGTGGGGTCTAGCAATCAGCCCCAGCATTTT. Amino acid sequence: CASSVGSSNQPQHF.

Ten or more counts support this clone. This rearrangement joins TRBV20-1 to TRBJ1-1, with D unclear. Germline V lookup: CDR1 DFQATT, CDR2 SNEGSKA (reference sequence). Trimming cost V 5 bases and J 3 bases, with 7 bases left between them. The CDR3 is 11 residues long. The CDR3 DNA reads as TGCAGTGCTGGCCCCGACACTGAAGCTTTCTTT. Translated: CSAGPDTEAFF.

The CDR3 here is CASSSNSRSGNTIYF. For the CDR3, the DNA is TGTGCCAGCAGCTCCAATTCGAGATCTGGAAACACCATATATTTT. This chain uses TRBV28 with TRBJ1-3; no clear D gene. Germline CDR1 is MDHEN and CDR2 is SYDVKM. Between the trimmed V and J ends, which lost 6 bases and 1 base, there was a span of 13 bases. The CDR3 consists of 15 residues.